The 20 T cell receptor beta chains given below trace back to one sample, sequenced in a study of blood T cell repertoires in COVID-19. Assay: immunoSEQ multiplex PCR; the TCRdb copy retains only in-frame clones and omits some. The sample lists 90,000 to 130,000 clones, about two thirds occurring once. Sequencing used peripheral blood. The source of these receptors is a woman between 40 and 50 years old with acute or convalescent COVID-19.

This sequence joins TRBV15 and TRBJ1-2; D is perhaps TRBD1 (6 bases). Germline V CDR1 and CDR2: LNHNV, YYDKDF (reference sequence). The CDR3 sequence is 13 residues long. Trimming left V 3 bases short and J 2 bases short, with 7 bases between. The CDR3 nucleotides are TGTGCCACCAGCAGTCAGGGGAACTATGGCTACACCTTC. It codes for CATSSQGNYGYTF.

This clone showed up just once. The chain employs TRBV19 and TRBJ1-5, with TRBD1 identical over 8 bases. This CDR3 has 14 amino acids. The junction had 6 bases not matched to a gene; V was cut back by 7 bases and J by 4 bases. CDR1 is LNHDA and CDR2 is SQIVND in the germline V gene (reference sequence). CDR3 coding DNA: TGTGCCAGTAATTCTGGACAGGGTAATCAGCCCCAGCATTTT. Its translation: CASNSGQGNQPQHF.

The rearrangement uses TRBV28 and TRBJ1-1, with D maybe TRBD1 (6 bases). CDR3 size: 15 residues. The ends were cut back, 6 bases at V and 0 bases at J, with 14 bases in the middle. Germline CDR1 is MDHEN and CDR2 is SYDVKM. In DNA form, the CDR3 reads TGTGCCAGCAGCCAGTCGGGGGGCTTGAACACTGAAGCTTTCTTT. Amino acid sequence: CASSQSGGLNTEAFF.

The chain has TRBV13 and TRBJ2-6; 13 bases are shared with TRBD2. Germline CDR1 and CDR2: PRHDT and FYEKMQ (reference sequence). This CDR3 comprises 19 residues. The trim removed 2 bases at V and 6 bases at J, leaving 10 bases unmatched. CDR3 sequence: CASSLLGTSGAGEANVLTF. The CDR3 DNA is TGTGCCAGCAGCTTATTAGGGACTAGCGGGGCAGGAGAGGCCAACGTCCTGACTTTC.

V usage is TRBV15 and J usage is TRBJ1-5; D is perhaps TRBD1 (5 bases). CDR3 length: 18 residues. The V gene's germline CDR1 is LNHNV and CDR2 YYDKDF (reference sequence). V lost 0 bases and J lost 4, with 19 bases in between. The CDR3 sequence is CATSRDPGGDYRNQPQHF. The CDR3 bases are TGTGCCACCAGCAGAGATCCTGGAGGGGATTATCGAAATCAGCCCCAGCATTTT.

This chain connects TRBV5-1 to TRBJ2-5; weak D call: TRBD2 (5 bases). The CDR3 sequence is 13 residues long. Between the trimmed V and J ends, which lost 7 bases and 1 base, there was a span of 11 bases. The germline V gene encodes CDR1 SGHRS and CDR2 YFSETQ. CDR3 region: CASAPSPQETQYF. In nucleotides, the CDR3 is TGCGCCAGCGCTCCTAGCCCCCAAGAGACCCAGTACTTC.

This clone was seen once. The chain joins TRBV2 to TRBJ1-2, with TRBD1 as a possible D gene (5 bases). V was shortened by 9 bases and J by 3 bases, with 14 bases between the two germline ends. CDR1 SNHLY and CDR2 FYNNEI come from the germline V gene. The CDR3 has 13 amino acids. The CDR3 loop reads CASDSGFDYGYTF. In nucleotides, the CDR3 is TGTGCCAGTGACAGTGGGTTCGACTATGGCTACACCTTC.

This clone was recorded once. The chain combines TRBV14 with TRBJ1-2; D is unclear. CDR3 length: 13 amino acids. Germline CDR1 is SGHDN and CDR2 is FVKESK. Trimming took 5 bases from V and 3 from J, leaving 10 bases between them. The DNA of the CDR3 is TGTGCCAGCAGCGGGCTGATTGACTATGGCTACACCTTC. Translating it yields CASSGLIDYGYTF.

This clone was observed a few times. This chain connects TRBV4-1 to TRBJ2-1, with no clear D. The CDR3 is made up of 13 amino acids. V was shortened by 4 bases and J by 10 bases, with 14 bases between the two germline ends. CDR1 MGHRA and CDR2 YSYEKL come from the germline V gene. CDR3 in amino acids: CASSRSPVEEQFF. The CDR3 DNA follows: TGCGCCAGCAGCCGGTCTCCGGTAGAGGAGCAGTTCTTC.

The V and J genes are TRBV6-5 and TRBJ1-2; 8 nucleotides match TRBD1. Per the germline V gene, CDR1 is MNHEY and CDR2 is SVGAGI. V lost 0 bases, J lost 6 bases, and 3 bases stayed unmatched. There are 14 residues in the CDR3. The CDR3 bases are TGTGCCAGCAGTTACTCGGACAGGGTAAATGGCTACACCTTC. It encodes CASSYSDRVNGYTF.

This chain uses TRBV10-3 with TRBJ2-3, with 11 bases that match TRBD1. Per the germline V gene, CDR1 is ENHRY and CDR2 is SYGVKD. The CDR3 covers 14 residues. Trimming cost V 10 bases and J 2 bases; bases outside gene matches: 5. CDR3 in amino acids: CATRTGGLTDTQYF. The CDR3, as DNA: TGTGCCACCCGGACAGGGGGCCTCACAGATACGCAGTATTTT.

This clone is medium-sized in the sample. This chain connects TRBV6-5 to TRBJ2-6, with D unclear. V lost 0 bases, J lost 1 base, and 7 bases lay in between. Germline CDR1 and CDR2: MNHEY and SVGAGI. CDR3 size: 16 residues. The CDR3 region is CASSYSVVSGANVLTF. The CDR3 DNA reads TGTGCCAGCAGTTACTCAGTAGTATCTGGGGCCAACGTCCTGACTTTC.

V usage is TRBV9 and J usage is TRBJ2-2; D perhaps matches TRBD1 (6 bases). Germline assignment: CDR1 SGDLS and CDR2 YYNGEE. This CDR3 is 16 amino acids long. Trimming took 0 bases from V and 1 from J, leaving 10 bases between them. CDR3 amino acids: CASSVASGQNTGELFF. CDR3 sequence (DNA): TGTGCCAGCAGCGTAGCTTCGGGACAGAACACCGGGGAGCTGTTTTTT.

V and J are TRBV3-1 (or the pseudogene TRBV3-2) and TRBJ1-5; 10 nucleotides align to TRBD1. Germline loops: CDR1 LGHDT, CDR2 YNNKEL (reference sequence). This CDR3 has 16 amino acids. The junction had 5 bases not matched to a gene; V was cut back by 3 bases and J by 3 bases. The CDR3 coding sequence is TGTGCCAGCAGCCAGGGGACAGGGGAAAACAATCAGCCCCAGCATTTT. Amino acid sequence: CASSQGTGENNQPQHF.

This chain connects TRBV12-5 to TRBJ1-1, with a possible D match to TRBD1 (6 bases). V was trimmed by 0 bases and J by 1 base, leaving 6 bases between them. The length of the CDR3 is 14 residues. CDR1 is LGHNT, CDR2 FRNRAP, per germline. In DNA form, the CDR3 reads TGTGCTAGTGGTTTGGTACAGGGGAACACTGAAGCTTTCTTT. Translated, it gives CASGLVQGNTEAFF.

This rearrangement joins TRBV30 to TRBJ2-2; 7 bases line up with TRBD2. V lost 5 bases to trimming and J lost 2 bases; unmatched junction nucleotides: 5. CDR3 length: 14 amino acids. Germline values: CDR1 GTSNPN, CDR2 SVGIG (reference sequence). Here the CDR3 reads CAWAGTTNTGELFF. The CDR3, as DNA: TGTGCCTGGGCCGGGACTACCAACACCGGGGAGCTGTTTTTT.

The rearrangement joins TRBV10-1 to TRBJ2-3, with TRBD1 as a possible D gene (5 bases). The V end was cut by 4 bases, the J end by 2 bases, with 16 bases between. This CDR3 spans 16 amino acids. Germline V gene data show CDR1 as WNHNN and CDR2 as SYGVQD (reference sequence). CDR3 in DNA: TGCGCCAGCAGTGCGCTCCAGGGTTCTAACACAGATACGCAGTATTTT. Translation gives CASSALQGSNTDTQYF.

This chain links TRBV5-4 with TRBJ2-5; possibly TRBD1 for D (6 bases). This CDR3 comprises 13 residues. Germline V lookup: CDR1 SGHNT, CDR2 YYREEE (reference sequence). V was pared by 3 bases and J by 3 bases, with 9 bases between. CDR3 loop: CASSSWTEETQYF. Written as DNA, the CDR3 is TGTGCCAGCAGCTCTTGGACAGAAGAGACCCAGTACTTC.

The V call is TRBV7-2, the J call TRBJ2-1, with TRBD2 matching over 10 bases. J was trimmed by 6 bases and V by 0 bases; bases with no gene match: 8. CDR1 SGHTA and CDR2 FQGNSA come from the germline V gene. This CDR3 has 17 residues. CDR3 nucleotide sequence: TGTGCCAGCAGCTTAGCTTCAGCGGGGGGGCCCCTCAATGAGCAGTTCTTC. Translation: CASSLASAGGPLNEQFF.

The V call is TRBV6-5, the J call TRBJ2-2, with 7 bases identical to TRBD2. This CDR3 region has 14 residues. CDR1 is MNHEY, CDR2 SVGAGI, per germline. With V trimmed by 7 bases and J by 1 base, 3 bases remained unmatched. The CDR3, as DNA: TGTGCCAGCAAGCGGGGACTGAACACCGGGGAGCTGTTTTTT. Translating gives CASKRGLNTGELFF.